Ten or more counts support the clone carrying this TCR beta chain. What it recognizes is unknown. An end of the junction does not agree with germline; a read error may underlie this. This entry belongs to a study of glioma-infiltrating T cells. Findings and limits, study-wide: Gliomas, especially low-grade, showed above-expected tissue-blood divergence; non-neoplastic patients showed below. Only very few CDR3 sequences appeared in both tissue and blood.

Using RNA template, CDR3s of TCR alpha and beta were amplified with iRepertoire arm-PCR. Input was roughly 85-400 ng of tissue mRNA or PBMC total RNA. TCRdb ran MiXCR on the multiplex PCR reads and lists one entry per CDR3 protein. The sample holds approximately 190,000 distinct CDR3 sequences, over 30% seen once. The TCR originated in a human donor with low-grade glioma or glioblastoma, undergoing nonglioma brain surgery, or in good health (not recorded which). The sequenced sample was glioma tissue, nonneoplastic brain tissue, or PBMCs (not recorded which).

The CDR3 nucleotides read TGTGCCAGCGGCTTGGACAGGGCGACAGATACGCAGTATTTT. Its protein product is CASGLDRATDTQYF. The chain combines TRBV7-2 with TRBJ2-3; 8 bases line up with TRBD1. The germline V gene encodes CDR1 SGHTA and CDR2 FQGNSA. CDR3 size: 14 residues.